Listed below are T cell receptor beta chains from one sample, sequenced in a study of OX40 agonist ivuxolimab in advanced cancers. Sequencing was performed with immunoSEQ multiplex PCR; in TCRdb, only in-frame clones are kept and a portion is missing. The sample consists of some 10,000 clones, over 60% of them appearing once. Specimen: CD4+ or CD8+ T cells sorted from blood, collected in a trial of the OX40 agonist ivuxolimab. All receptors come from an adult with an advanced solid tumor such as melanoma, head and neck, liver or kidney cancer. Both conserved end residues are part of each CDR3. D genes are given only for firm matches. Clone size is shown for a subset of rows, as once, few, many or a class of expanded clone.

J | D | V | length | size | DNA | CDR3
TRBJ2-4 | - | TRBV27 | 14 | - | TGTGCCAGCAGTTTAAACCCAGCCAAAAACATTCAGTACTTC | CASSLNPAKNIQYF
TRBJ2-1 | - | TRBV11-2 | 15 | - | TGTGCCAGCAGCTTAACTTTCAGGGTGGGGAGTGAGCAGTTCTTC | CASSLTFRVGSEQFF
TRBJ1-3 | - | TRBV19 | 17 | few | TGTGCCAGTAGTCCGACCAAAAACTTTGGTTCTGGAAACACCATATATTTT | CASSPTKNFGSGNTIYF
TRBJ1-6 | - | TRBV11-2 | 16 | - | TGTGCCAGCAGCTTAGCAGGGATCGACTCGCGTTCACCCCTCCACTTT | CASSLAGIDSRSPLHF
TRBJ2-2 | TRBD1 | TRBV7-8 | 14 | - | TGTGCCAGCGTGGCAGGGGGTGGAACCGGGGAGCTGTTTTTT | CASVAGGGTGELFF
TRBJ2-2 | - | TRBV7-9 | 16 | - | TGTGCCAGCAGCTTGAGGGCTACTTCGAACACCGGGGAGCTGTTTTTT | CASSLRATSNTGELFF
TRBJ2-1 | - | TRBV5-6 | 14 | - | TGTGCCAGCAGCTTCGGCGGCTCCTACAATGAGCAGTTCTTC | CASSFGGSYNEQFF
TRBJ1-5 | - | TRBV29-1 | 14 | - | TGCAGCGTCGCCGACTCAGCCGCGGGTCAGCCCCAGCATTTT | CSVADSAAGQPQHF
TRBJ2-3 | TRBD2 | TRBV29-1 | 14 | - | TGCAGCGTTGTTGGACTAGATGAGTCAGATACGCAGTATTTT | CSVVGLDESDTQYF
TRBJ2-2 | - | TRBV28 | 17 | - | TGTGCCAGCAGTTTAGAATCAGGGCCCACGAACACCGGGGAGCTGTTTTTT | CASSLESGPTNTGELFF
TRBJ2-7 | TRBD1 | TRBV7-2 | 15 | - | TGTGCCAGCAGCTCTAGACAGGGACCCTCCTACGAGCAGTACTTC | CASSSRQGPSYEQYF
TRBJ1-5 | - | TRBV28 | 11 | - | TGTGCCAGCAGTGCCAATCAGCCCCAGCATTTT | CASSANQPQHF
TRBJ2-5 | - | TRBV25-1 | 11 | - | TGTGCCAGCAGTGAGTCGGAGACCCAGTACTTC | CASSESETQYF
TRBJ1-6 | - | TRBV30 | 16 | - | TGTGCCTGGACCCCCGAACAGGGCTCCTATAATTCACCCCTCCACTTT | CAWTPEQGSYNSPLHF
TRBJ2-1 | - | TRBV11-2 | 16 | - | TGTGCCAGCACCTGGGGGGCAGGACAGGCCTTCAATGAGCAGTTCTTC | CASTWGAGQAFNEQFF
TRBJ2-5 | - | TRBV10-3 | 12 | - | TGTGCCATCAGTGACCCCCAAGAGACCCAGTACTTC | CAISDPQETQYF
TRBJ2-7 | - | TRBV29-1 | 13 | - | TGCAGCGTTGAACGGTCGACGAGCTACGAGCAGTACTTC | CSVERSTSYEQYF
TRBJ2-7 | TRBD1 | TRBV27 | 16 | - | TGTGCCAGCAGTTTTCCCTTCCGGGACAGGCTCTACGAGCAGTACTTC | CASSFPFRDRLYEQYF
TRBJ1-6 | TRBD1 | TRBV18 | 17 | few | TGTGCCAGCTCAACTGGGACAGGGGGCGCGACAGGGTCACCCCTCCACTTT | CASSTGTGGATGSPLHF
TRBJ2-2 | - | TRBV12-1 | 16 | - | TGTGCCAGCAGCGAAAGGGACGGGACTAGCACCGGGGAGCTGTTTTTT | CASSERDGTSTGELFF
TRBJ1-1 | - | TRBV5-1 | 15 | - | TGCGCCAGCAGCTTGGAAGGGTATTCGTCAGCTGAAGCTTTCTTT | CASSLEGYSSAEAFF